This T cell receptor (beta chain) was found in a study of lymphopenia after photon versus proton radiotherapy. The study, taken as a whole, reports: Photon-treated patients lost naive T cells and TCR diversity; proton-treated stayed stable. Larger post-nadir TCR diversity loss correlated inversely with survival in deceased patients. After the lymphocyte nadir, photon-treated repertoires showed oligoclonal expansion, especially of CD8+ Temra cells.

This clone has only one observation. The antigen remains undetermined. Per germline, CDR1 MNHEY and CDR2 SVGAGI. This CDR3 has 15 amino acids. The ends were cut back, 8 bases at V and 6 bases at J, with 22 bases in the middle. Sequencing used immunoSEQ multiplex PCR; TCRdb keeps in-frame clones, though not all of them. Among roughly 76,000 clones listed, roughly 92% were seen once. The source material was peripheral blood, sampled from a patient treated with photon-based radiotherapy. This chain links TRBV6-5 with TRBJ1-1; D might be TRBD1 (5 bases). This receptor was obtained from a middle-aged woman with cholangiocarcinoma. The CDR3 is CASGVPGSRGAEAFF. The CDR3 DNA reads as TGTGCCAGCGGGGTCCCCGGGTCCCGGGGCGCTGAAGCTTTCTTT.